This TCR beta chain was identified in a study of T cell repertoires in cytomegalovirus infection. Study summary: TCR beta signatures that were public indicated CMV infection and matching HLA type.

Trimming removed 5 bases from V and 4 bases from J; junction bases left unmatched: 10. The CDR3 is 15 amino acids. The germline V gene has CDR1 SEHNR and CDR2 FQNEAQ (reference sequence). A single record per CDR3 protein comes from TCRdb applying MiXCR to the reads. The repertoire holds about 27,000 distinct CDR3 sequences, with under 20% as singletons. With respect to this clonotype: Its antigen is not identified.

The chain links TRBV7-9 to TRBJ1-2, with 7 bases identical to TRBD1. The starting material was CD8+ T cells from cultured PBMCs, obtained from culture after CMV antigen stimulation. The receptor's source is a human donor in good health (CMV status not recorded). Some clones in this sample may be carry-over from other donors' samples. The DNA of the CDR3 is TGTGCCAGCAGCCCACTACCACAGGGGATCTATGGCTACACCTTC. Its protein product is CASSPLPQGIYGYTF.